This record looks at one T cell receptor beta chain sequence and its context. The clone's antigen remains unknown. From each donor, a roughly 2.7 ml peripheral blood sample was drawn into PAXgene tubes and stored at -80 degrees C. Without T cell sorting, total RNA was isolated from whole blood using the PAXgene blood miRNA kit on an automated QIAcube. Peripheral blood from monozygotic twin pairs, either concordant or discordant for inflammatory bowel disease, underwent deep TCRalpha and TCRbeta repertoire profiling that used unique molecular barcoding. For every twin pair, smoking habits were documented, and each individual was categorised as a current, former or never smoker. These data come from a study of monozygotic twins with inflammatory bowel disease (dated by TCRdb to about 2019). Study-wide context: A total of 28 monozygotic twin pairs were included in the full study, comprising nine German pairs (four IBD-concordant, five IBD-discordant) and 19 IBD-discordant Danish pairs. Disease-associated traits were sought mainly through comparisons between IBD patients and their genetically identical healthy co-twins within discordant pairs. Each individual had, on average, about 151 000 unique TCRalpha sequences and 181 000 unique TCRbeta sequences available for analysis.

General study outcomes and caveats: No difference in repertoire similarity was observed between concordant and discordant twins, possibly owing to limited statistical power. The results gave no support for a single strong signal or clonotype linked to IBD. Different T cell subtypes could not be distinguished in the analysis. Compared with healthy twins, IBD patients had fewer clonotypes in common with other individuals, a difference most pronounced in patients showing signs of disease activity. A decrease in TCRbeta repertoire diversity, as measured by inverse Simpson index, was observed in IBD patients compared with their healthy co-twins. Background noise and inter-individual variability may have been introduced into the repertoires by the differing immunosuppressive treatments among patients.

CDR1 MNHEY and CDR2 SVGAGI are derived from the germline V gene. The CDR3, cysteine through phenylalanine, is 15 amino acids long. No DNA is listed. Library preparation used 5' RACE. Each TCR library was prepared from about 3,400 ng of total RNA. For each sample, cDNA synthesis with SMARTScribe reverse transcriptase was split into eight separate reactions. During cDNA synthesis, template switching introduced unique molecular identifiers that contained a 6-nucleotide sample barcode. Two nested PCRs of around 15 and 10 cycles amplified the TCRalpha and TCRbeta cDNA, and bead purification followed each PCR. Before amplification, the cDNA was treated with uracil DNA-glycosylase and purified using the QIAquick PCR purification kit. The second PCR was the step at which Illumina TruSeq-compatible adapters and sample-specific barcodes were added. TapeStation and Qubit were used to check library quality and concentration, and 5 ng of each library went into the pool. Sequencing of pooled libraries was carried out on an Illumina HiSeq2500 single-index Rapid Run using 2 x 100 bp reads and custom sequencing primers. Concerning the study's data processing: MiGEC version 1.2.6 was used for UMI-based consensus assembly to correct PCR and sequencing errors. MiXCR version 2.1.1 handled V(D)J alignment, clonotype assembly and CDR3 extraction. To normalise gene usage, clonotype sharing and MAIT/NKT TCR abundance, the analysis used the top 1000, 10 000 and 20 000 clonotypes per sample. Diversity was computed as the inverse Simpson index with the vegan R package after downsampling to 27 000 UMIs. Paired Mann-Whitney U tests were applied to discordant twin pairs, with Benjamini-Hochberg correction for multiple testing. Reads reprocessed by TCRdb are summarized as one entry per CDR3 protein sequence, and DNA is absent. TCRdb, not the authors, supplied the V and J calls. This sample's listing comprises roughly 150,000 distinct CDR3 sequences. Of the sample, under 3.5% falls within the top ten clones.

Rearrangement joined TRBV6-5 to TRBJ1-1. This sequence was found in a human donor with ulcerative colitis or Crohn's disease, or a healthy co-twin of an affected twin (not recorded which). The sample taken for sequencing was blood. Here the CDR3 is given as CASSYSAGPGTEAFF.